Below, one T cell receptor (beta chain) is given with its context. Antigen unknown. This record comes from a study of T cell responses to AZD1222 COVID-19 vaccine. Samples with a second dose at about 4 or about 12 weeks were pooled together. TCRdb's table, derived via immunoSEQ multiplex PCR, lists solely in-frame clones and lacks some. The sample lists fewer than 120,000 clones, roughly 92% occurring once. CDR1 SGHRS and CDR2 YFSETQ come from the germline V gene. The V gene lost 4 bases and the J gene lost 4 bases, with 14 bases spanning the gap. The CDR3 contains 15 residues. Study conclusions and caveats: Researchers took repertoire samples only after the peak T cell response had come.

The sample was peripheral blood, taken 28 days after the second AZD1222 dose. This TCR was recovered from an adult who received the AZD1222 COVID-19 vaccine. The chain is built from TRBV5-1 and TRBJ2-2; no clear D gene. CDR3 sequence: CASSGATVTTGELFF. CDR3 coding DNA: TGCGCCAGCAGCGGAGCCACAGTAACCACCGGGGAGCTGTTTTTT.